This TCR beta chain was obtained from a study of Graves' ophthalmopathy and Graves' hyperthyroidism. Germline lookup yields CDR1 SGHTA and CDR2 FQGNSA. CDR3 length: 16 residues. RNA served as the template for amplifying TCR beta CDR3 regions. An initial RT-PCR round employing HTBI primers preceded a second-round multiplex PCR. TCRdb used MiXCR to reprocess the multiplex PCR reads, holding one entry per CDR3 protein. The sample contains around 1.1 million distinct CDR3 sequences, about 38% of which appear only once. No donor had other autoimmune disease, uncontrolled infection, pregnancy or lactation. Regarding this clonotype: This could be a read error, since a much larger clone is one nucleotide away.

The chain has TRBV7-2 and TRBJ1-5; unclear D gene. The source is an adult man with Graves' hyperthyroidism. Sample: peripheral blood or thyroid tissue (not recorded which). CDR3 nucleotides: TGTGCCAGCAGATTAGAGGCGGCCAGAAGAGATCAGCCCCAGCATTTT. This codes for CASRLEAARRDQPQHF.